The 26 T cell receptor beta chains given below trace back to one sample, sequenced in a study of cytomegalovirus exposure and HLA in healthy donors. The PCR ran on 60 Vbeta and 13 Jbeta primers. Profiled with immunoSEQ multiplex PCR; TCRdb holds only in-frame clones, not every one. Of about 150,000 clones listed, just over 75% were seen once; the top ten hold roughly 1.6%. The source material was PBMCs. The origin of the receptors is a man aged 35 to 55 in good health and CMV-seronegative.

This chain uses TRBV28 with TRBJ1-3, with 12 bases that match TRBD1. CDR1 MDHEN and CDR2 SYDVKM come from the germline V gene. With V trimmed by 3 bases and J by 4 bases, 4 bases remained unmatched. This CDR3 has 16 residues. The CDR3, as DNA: TGTGCCAGCAGTTTGGGACAGGGGGCGTGGGGAAACACCATATATTTT. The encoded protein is CASSLGQGAWGNTIYF.

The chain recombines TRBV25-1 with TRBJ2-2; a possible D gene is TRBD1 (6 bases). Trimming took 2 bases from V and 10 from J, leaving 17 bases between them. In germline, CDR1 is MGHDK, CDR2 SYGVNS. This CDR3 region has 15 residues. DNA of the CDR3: TGTGCCAGCAGTGAACAGGACAGTGGGACAACGGAGCTGTTTTTT. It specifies CASSEQDSGTTELFF.

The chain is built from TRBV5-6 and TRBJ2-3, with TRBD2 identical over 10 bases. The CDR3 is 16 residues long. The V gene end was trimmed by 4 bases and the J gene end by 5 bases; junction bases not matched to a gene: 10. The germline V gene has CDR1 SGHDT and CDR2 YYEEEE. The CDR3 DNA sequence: TGTGCCAGCAGCACCATACTAGCGGGAACAATAGATACGCAGTATTTT. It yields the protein CASSTILAGTIDTQYF.

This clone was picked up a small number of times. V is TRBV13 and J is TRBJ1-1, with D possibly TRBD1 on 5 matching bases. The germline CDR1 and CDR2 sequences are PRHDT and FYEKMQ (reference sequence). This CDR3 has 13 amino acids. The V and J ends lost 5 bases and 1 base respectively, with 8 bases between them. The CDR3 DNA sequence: TGTGCCAGCAGCCAACAGGAGAACACTGAAGCTTTCTTT. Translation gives CASSQQENTEAFF. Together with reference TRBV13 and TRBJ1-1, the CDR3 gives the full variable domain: AAGVIQSPRHLIKEKRETATLKCYPIPRHDTVYWYQQGPGQDPQFLISFYEKMQSDKGSIPDRFSAQQFSDYHSELNMSSLELGDSALYFCASSQQENTEAFFGQGTRLTVV.

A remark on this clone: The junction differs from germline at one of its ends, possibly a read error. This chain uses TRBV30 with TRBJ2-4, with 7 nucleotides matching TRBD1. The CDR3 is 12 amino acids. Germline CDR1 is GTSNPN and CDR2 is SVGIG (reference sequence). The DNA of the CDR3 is TGTGCCTGGGGACAGGCCAAAAACAGTCAGTACTTC. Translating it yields CAWGQAKNSQYF. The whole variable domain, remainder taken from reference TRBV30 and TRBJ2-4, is SQTIHQWPATLVQPVGSPLSLECTVEGTSNPNLYWYRQAAGRGLQLLFYSVGIGQISSEVPQNLSASRPQDRQFILSSKKLLLSDSGFYLCAWGQAKNSQYFGAGTRLSVL.

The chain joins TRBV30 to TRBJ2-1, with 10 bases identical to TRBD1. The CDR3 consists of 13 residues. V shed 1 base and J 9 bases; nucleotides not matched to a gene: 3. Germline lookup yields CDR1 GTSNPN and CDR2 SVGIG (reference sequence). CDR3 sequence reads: CAWSGDRGFEQFF. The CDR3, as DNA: TGTGCCTGGAGTGGGGACAGGGGATTTGAGCAGTTCTTC.

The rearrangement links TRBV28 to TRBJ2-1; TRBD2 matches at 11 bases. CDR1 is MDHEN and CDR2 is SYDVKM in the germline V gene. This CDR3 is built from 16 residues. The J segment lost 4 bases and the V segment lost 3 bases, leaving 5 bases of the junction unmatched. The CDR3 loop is CASSLILAGEYNEQFF. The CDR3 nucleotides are TGTGCCAGCAGTTTGATACTAGCGGGAGAGTACAATGAGCAGTTCTTC.

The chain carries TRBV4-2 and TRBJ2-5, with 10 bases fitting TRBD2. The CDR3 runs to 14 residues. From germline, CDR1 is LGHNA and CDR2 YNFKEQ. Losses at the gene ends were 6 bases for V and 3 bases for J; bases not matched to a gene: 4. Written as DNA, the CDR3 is TGTGCCAGCAGTTTAGGACTAGCGGAAGAGACCCAGTACTTC. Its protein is CASSLGLAEETQYF.

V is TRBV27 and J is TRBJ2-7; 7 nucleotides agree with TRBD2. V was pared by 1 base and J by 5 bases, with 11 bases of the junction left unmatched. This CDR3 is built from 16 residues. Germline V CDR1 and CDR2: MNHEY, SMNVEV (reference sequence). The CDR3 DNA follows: TGTGCCAGCAGTTTATTGGGTTCGGGAGGTGGCGACGAGCAGTACTTC. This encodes CASSLLGSGGGDEQYF.

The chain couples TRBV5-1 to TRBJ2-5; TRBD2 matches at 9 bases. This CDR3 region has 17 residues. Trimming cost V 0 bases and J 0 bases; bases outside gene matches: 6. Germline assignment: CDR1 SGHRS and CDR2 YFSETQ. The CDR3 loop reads CASSLARGRAYQETQYF. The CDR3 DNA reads TGCGCCAGCAGCTTGGCTCGCGGGAGGGCGTACCAAGAGACCCAGTACTTC. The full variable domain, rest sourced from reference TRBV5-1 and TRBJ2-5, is KAGVTQTPRYLIKTRGQQVTLSCSPISGHRSVSWYQQTPGQGLQFLFEYFSETQRNKGNFPGRFSGRQFSNSRSEMNVSTLELGDSALYLCASSLARGRAYQETQYFGPGTRLLVL.

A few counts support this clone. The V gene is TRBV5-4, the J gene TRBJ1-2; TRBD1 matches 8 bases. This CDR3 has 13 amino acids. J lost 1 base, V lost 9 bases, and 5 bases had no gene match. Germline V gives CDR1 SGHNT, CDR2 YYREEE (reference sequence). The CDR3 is CATTTGGNYGYTF. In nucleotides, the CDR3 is TGTGCCACCACCACAGGGGGTAACTATGGCTACACCTTC.

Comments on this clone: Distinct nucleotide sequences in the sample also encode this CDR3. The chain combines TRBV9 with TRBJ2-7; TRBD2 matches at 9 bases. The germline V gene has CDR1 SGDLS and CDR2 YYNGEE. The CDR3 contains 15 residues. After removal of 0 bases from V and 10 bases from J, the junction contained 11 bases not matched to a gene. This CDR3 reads CASSVEAGGLREQYF. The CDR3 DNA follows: TGTGCCAGCAGCGTAGAGGCGGGAGGGCTCCGCGAACAGTACTTC.

CDR3 nucleotides: TGTGCCAGCAGCCGGGGGGGGGACCAAGAGACCCAGTACTTC. Translated, it gives CASSRGGDQETQYF. The V and J genes are TRBV11-3 and TRBJ2-5; 8 nucleotides agree with TRBD2. The CDR3 sequence is 14 residues long. J was trimmed by 0 bases and V by 5 bases; bases with no gene match: 2. The germline gives CDR1 SGHNT, CDR2 YENEEA.

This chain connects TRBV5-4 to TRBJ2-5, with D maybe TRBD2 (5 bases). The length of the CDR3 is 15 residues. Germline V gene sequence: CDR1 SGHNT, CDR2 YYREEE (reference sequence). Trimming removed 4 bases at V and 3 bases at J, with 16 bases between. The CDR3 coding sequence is TGTGCCAGCAGCGTGGACTCTTTTCCAAAAGAGACCCAGTACTTC. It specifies CASSVDSFPKETQYF.

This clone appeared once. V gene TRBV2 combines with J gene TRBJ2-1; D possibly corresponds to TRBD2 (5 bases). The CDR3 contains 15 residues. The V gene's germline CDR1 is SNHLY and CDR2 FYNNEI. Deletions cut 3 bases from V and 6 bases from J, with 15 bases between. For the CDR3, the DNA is TGTGCCAGCAGTGAGGCTAGCAACGGAAGCAATGAGCAGTTCTTC. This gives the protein CASSEASNGSNEQFF.

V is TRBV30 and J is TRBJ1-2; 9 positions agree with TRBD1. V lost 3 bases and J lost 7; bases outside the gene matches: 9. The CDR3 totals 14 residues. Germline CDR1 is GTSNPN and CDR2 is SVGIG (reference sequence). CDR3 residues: CAWSLDRGSGGYTF. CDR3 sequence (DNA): TGTGCCTGGAGCCTGGACAGGGGATCGGGTGGCTACACCTTC.

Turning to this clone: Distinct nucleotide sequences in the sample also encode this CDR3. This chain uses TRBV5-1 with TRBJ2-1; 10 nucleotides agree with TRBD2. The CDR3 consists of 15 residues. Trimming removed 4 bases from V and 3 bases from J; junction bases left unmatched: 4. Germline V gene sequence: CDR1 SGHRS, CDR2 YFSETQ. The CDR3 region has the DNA TGCGCCAGCAGCATAGGACTAGCGGACTACAATGAGCAGTTCTTC. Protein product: CASSIGLADYNEQFF. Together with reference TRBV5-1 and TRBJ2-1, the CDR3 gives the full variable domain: KAGVTQTPRYLIKTRGQQVTLSCSPISGHRSVSWYQQTPGQGLQFLFEYFSETQRNKGNFPGRFSGRQFSNSRSEMNVSTLELGDSALYLCASSIGLADYNEQFFGPGTRLTVL.

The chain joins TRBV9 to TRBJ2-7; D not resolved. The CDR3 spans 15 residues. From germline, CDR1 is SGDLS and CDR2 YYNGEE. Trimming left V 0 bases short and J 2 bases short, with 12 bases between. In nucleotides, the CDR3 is TGTGCCAGCAGCGTAGATGCAGGTACCCCCTACGAGCAGTACTTC. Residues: CASSVDAGTPYEQYF.

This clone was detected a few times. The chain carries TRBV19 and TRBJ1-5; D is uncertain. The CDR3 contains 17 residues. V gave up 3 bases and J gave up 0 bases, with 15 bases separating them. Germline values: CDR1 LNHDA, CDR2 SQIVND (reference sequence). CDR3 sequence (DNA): TGTGCCAGTAGTATTTTGCAGGCCGCATATAGCAATCAGCCCCAGCATTTT. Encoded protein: CASSILQAAYSNQPQHF.

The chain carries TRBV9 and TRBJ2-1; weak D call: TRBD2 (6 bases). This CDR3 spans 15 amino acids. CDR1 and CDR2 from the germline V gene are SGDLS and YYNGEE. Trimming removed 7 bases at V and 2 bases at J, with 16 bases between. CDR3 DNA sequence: TGTGCCAGCTCCTCGGGAGACGCCCCCTACAATGAGCAGTTCTTC. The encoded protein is CASSSGDAPYNEQFF.

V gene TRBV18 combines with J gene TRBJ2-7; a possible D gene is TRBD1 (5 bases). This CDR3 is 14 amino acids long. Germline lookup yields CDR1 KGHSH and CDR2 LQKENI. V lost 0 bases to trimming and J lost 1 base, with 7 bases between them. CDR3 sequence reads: CASSPPQGSYEQYF. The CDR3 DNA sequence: TGTGCCAGCTCACCACCCCAGGGATCCTACGAGCAGTACTTC. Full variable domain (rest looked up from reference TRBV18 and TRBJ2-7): NAGVMQNPRHLVRRRGQEARLRCSPMKGHSHVYWYRQLPEEGLKFMVYLQKENIIDESGMPKERFSAEFPKEGPSILRIQQVVRGDSAAYFCASSPPQGSYEQYFGPGTRLTVT.

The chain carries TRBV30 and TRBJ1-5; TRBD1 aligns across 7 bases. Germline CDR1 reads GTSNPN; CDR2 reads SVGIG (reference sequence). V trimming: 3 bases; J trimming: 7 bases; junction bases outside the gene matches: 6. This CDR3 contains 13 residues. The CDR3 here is CAWSTGVRQPQHF. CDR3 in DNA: TGTGCCTGGAGCACAGGGGTCAGGCAGCCCCAGCATTTT.

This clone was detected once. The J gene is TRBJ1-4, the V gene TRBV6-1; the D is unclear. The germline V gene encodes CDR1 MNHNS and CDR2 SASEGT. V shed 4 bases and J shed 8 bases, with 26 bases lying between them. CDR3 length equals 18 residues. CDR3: CASSVTLSGLRAREKLFF. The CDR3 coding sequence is TGTGCCAGCAGTGTAACTCTTTCGGGGTTGAGGGCTAGAGAAAAACTGTTTTTT.

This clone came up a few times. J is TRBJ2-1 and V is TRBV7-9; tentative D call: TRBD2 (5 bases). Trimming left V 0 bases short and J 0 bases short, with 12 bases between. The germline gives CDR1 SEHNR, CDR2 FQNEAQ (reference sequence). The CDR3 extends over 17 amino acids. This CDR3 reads CASSLASVYSSYNEQFF. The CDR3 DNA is TGTGCCAGCAGCTTAGCTAGCGTCTATAGCTCCTACAATGAGCAGTTCTTC.

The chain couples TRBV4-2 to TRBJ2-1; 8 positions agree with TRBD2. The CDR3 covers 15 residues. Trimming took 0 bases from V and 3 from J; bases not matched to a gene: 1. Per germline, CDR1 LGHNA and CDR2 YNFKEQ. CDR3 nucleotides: TGTGCCAGCAGCCAAGACGGGACTAGCTACAATGAGCAGTTCTTC. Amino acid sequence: CASSQDGTSYNEQFF.

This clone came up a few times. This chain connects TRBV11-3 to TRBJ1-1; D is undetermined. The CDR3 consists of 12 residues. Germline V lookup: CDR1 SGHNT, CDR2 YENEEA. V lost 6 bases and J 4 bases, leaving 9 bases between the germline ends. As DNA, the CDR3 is TGTGCCAGCAGTCCCGGTGGCACTGAAGCTTTCTTT. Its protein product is CASSPGGTEAFF.